This TCR beta chain was captured in a study of memory CD4+ T cells and cytomegalovirus serostatus. CDR1 is SGHDN, CDR2 FVKESK, per germline. The CDR3 consists of 16 residues. The ends were cut back, 4 bases at V and 4 bases at J, with 17 bases in the middle. The sort gate was single viable CD3+CD4+CD8-CD45RO+ cells for memory CD4+ T cells. CD4+ T cells were isolated by positive magnetic selection. Details on this clone: Its antigen remains unknown.

Clones were read by immunoSEQ multiplex PCR, and TCRdb kept only the in-frame ones, dropping some. Seen here are fewer than 40,000 clones, about three quarters observed once, and the top ten hold approximately 0.8%. Findings and limits, study-wide: The CMV-associated TCR signature appears largely within the CD4+ memory repertoire.

The chain has TRBV14 and TRBJ2-1, with D tentatively TRBD2 (6 bases). The sequence was collected from an adult in good health and CMV-seronegative. The specimen was memory CD4+ T cells from blood. Written as DNA, the CDR3 is TGTGCCAGCAGCCTGGGTGGAGGGCTACTGTACAATGAGCAGTTCTTC. It codes for CASSLGGGLLYNEQFF.